The T cell receptor (beta chain) described here comes from a study of shared clonotypes between healthy human individuals. On the study more broadly: Used for every donor were three CD4 naive, three CD4 memory, two CD8 naive and one CD8 memory plate. Notes on the study in general: Sorted-subset sequencing, rarefaction showed, was incomplete despite large depth. Relative to memory subsets, naive subsets generally showed larger estimated richness.

Method: immunoSEQ multiplex PCR; TCRdb's copy keeps in-frame clones and lacks some. This table has over 950,000 clones, around three quarters appearing once. This CDR3 has 16 amino acids. The V segment lost 3 bases and the J segment 3 bases; nucleotides outside the gene matches: 7. The germline V gene has CDR1 SGDLS and CDR2 YYNGEE. Concerning this clone itself: The target antigen is unknown.

The chain uses TRBV9 and TRBJ1-3; TRBD1 matches at 9 bases. The sequencing sample was made of memory CD4+ T cells from PBMCs. Subset meaning: CD45RA-negative fraction. This clonotype was obtained from a man between 18 and 29 years old in good health. Some clones in this sample may be carry-over from other donors' samples. The CDR3 DNA sequence: TGTGCCAGCAGCGAGGGGCCGGACAGGGGTGGAAACACCATATATTTT. Residues: CASSEGPDRGGNTIYF.